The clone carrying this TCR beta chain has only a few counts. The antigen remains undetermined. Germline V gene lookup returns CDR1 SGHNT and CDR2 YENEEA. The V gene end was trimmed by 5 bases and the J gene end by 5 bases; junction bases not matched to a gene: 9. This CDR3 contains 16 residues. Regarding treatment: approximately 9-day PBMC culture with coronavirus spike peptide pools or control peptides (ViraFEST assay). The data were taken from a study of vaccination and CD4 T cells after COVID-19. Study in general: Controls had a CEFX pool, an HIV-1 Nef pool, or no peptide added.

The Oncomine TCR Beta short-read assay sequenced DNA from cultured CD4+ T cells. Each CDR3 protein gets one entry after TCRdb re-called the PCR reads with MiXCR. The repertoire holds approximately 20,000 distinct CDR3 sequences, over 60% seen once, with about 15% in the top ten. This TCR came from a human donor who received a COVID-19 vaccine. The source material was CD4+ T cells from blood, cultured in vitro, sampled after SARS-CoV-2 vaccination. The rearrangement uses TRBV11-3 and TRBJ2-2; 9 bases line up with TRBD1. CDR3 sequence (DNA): TGTGCCAGCAGCCTCCTGACAGGGGGGGAGACCGGGGAGCTGTTTTTT. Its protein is CASSLLTGGETGELFF.